The clone carrying this T cell receptor beta chain has at least ten counts. Hyperthyroidism patients were newly diagnosed, had disease duration under 2 months, and were aged 18 to 65 years. A patient was excluded if there was uncontrolled infection, other autoimmune disease, pregnancy or lactation. TCR beta CDR3 regions were amplified from RNA transcripts. TCR CDR3 underwent first-round RT-PCR with the HTBI primer set. One entry per CDR3 protein, called by TCRdb with MiXCR from the multiplex PCR reads. The table lists roughly 380,000 distinct CDR3 sequences, about 20% of them singletons. Trimming removed 0 bases from V and 2 bases from J; junction bases left unmatched: 10. The CDR3 covers 19 residues. Germline V gives CDR1 KGHDR, CDR2 SFDVKD. This sample was included in a study of T cells in Graves' hyperthyroidism and ophthalmopathy. As for the study in general: Sampling of peripheral blood happened at initial diagnosis, prior to any treatment.

The sample was blood. The V call is TRBV24-1, the J call TRBJ1-5; TRBD1 matches at 9 bases. This receptor was taken from a woman younger than 35 with Graves' hyperthyroidism. DNA for the CDR3: TGTGCCACCAGTGATTTGAAGTTGGGACAGGGAAGTCGCAATCAGCCCCAGCATTTT. Its translation: CATSDLKLGQGSRNQPQHF.